This TCR beta chain was captured in a study of blood T cell repertoires in COVID-19. Study-level background: Collection of acute and convalescent COVID-19 samples took place in the United States, Italy and Spain. Sample material is recorded as cDNA or gDNA derived from T cells, B-cell-depleted T cells, or PBMCs.

The CDR3 length is 14 residues. Germline V CDR1 and CDR2: MNHEY, SMNVEV (reference sequence). The junction had 6 bases not matched to a gene; V was cut back by 6 bases and J by 4 bases. The authors' processing: Reference gene primer amplification gave estimated nucleated cell counts. Method: immunoSEQ multiplex PCR; TCRdb's copy keeps in-frame clones and lacks some. D and trimming were read from the DNA, whereas the V and J calls and clone size are those reported in that table. The repertoire has over 55,000 clones, 88% of them found once; the top ten carry approximately 5%. The sequence was obtained from a human donor in a cohort sampled during active COVID-19. The sample comprised peripheral blood. The rearrangement uses TRBV27 and TRBJ2-5; 9 bases fit TRBD1. The CDR3 region has the DNA TGTGCCAGCAGACCCTCGGGACAGGGAGAGACCCAGTACTTC. Protein sequence: CASRPSGQGETQYF.